This TCR beta chain originates from a study of Graves' ophthalmopathy and Graves' hyperthyroidism. This clonotype was recorded a few times. Its target is not known. Amplification of the TCR beta CDR3 regions used RNA transcripts (as template). HTBI primers primed a first-round RT-PCR, and a second-round multiplex PCR followed. A single record per CDR3 protein comes from TCRdb applying MiXCR to the multiplex PCR reads. The sample shows approximately 540,000 distinct CDR3 sequences, about 40% of them seen only once. Study-wide results and limits: Blood also harbored most expanded thyroid clonotypes above 0.001 frequency. Using a 13-signature model, the authors split ophthalmopathy from stable hyperthyroidism, with roughly 88% sensitivity and approximately 84% specificity.

Certain patients, namely those with other autoimmune diseases, uncontrolled infections, pregnancy or lactation, were excluded. The germline V gene encodes CDR1 SEHNR and CDR2 FQNEAQ (reference sequence). There are 16 residues in the CDR3. V was clipped by 7 bases and J by 5 bases; unmatched bases: 13. The source is an adult man with Graves' hyperthyroidism. Sequences were obtained from peripheral blood or thyroid tissue (not recorded which). This sequence joins TRBV7-9 and TRBJ1-3; 8 bases line up with TRBD1. In DNA, the CDR3 is TGTGCCAGCAACCCCCGACAGGGGAGACTCAGAAACACCATATATTTT. Protein product: CASNPRQGRLRNTIYF. The full variable domain, with the rest looked up from reference TRBV7-9 and TRBJ1-3, is DTGVSQNPRHKITKRGQNVTFRCDPISEHNRLYWYRQTLGQGPEFLTYFQNEAQLEKSRLLSDRFSAERPKGSFSTLEIQRTEQGDSAMYLCASNPRQGRLRNTIYFGEGSWLTVV.